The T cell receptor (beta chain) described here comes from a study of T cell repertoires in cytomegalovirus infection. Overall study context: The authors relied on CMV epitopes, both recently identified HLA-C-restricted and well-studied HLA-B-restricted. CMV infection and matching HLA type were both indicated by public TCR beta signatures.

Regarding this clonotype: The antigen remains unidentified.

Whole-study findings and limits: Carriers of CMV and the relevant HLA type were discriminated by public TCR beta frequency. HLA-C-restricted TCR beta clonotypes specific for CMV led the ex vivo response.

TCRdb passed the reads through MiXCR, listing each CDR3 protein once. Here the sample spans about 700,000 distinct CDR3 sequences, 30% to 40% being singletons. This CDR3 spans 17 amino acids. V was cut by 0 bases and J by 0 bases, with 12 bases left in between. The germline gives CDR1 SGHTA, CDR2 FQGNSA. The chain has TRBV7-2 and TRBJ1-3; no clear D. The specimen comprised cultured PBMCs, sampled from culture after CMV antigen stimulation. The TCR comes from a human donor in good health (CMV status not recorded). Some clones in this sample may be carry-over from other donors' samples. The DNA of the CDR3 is TGTGCCAGCAGCTTAGCTCGAAACAGCTTCTCTGGAAACACCATATATTTT. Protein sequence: CASSLARNSFSGNTIYF.